Below are 20 T cell receptor beta chains sequenced from a single sample in a study of cytomegalovirus exposure and HLA in healthy donors. A multiplex PCR was run with 60 Vbeta primers and 13 Jbeta primers. The assay was immunoSEQ multiplex PCR, and TCRdb's table has in-frame clones only and misses some. The sample shows around 140,000 clones, roughly 9% of them seen only once. Source material: PBMCs. The source is a middle-aged woman in good health and CMV-seropositive.

The V call is TRBV5-1, the J call TRBJ1-6, with D perhaps TRBD1 (6 bases). The CDR3 runs to 16 residues. V lost 0 bases, J lost 7 bases, and 14 bases lay in between. Germline V gene sequence: CDR1 SGHRS, CDR2 YFSETQ. Here the CDR3 DNA reads TGCGCCAGCAGCTTGGGGGCAGGGGAGAAGAATTCACCCCTCCACTTT. Its protein is CASSLGAGEKNSPLHF.

This sequence joins TRBV7-9 and TRBJ1-4; 7 positions match TRBD1. V lost 7 bases and J lost 6; bases outside the gene matches: 8. The CDR3 covers 14 residues. From germline, CDR1 is SEHNR and CDR2 FQNEAQ (reference sequence). The CDR3 sequence is CASTLQGGDEKLFF. The CDR3 DNA follows: TGTGCCAGCACTCTCCAAGGGGGCGATGAAAAACTGTTTTTT. The variable domain in full, completed from reference TRBV7-9 and TRBJ1-4, reads DTGVSQNPRHKITKRGQNVTFRCDPISEHNRLYWYRQTLGQGPEFLTYFQNEAQLEKSRLLSDRFSAERPKGSFSTLEIQRTEQGDSAMYLCASTLQGGDEKLFFGSGTQLSVL.

This clone was seen only a few times. The rearrangement joins TRBV5-1 to TRBJ2-1, with D possibly being TRBD1 (6 bases). The CDR3 extends over 14 amino acids. CDR1 and CDR2 from the germline V gene are SGHRS and YFSETQ. V gave up 3 bases and J gave up 7 bases, with 14 bases separating them. CDR3 protein: CASSSGVGGNEQFF. CDR3 DNA: TGCGCCAGCAGCTCCGGGGTAGGGGGAAATGAGCAGTTCTTC.

This clone has more than one count but fewer than ten. This chain uses TRBV9 with TRBJ1-6; 8 bases align to TRBD1. The germline V gene encodes CDR1 SGDLS and CDR2 YYNGEE. This CDR3 has 16 amino acids. Unmatched junction bases numbered 7, after V lost 4 bases and J lost 4 bases. This CDR3 is CASSPGQGGYNSPLHF. In DNA form, the CDR3 reads TGTGCCAGCAGCCCTGGACAGGGAGGGTATAATTCACCCCTCCACTTT.

This clone came up a few times. The chain joins TRBV29-1 to TRBJ1-1; D not resolved. The germline V and J ends were trimmed by 7 bases and 4 bases, with 10 bases remaining between them. The V gene's germline CDR1 is SQVTM and CDR2 ANQGSEA. The CDR3 extends over 11 amino acids. CDR3 amino acids: CSGSWSTEAFF. The DNA for the CDR3 is TGCAGCGGGTCGTGGAGCACTGAAGCTTTCTTT.

The chain employs TRBV27 and TRBJ2-3; possibly TRBD1 for D (5 bases). The CDR3 has 14 amino acids. Trimming left V 7 bases short and J 2 bases short, with 13 bases between. Germline V gene sequence: CDR1 MNHEY, CDR2 SMNVEV (reference sequence). As DNA, the CDR3 is TGTGCCAGCACCTTGGCAGGGTCCACAGATACGCAGTATTTT. It specifies CASTLAGSTDTQYF.

This clone was seen a few times. The V gene is TRBV5-1, the J gene TRBJ2-5; the D is unclear. The germline V gene has CDR1 SGHRS and CDR2 YFSETQ. Trimming took 2 bases from V and 2 from J, leaving 10 bases between them. The CDR3 sequence is 14 residues long. CDR3: CASSFAGDQETQYF. CDR3 sequence (DNA): TGCGCCAGCAGCTTCGCTGGAGATCAAGAGACCCAGTACTTC.

In this sample, this clone turned up a few times. V and J are TRBV6-1 and TRBJ1-5; D is uncertain. V lost 1 base and J lost 11, with 18 bases in between. The CDR3 runs to 15 residues. Germline V gene data show CDR1 as MNHNS and CDR2 as SASEGT. The CDR3 region has the DNA TGTGCCAGCAGTGAAGAGATGACCCGCGGGAGAACCCAGCATTTT. Its translation is CASSEEMTRGRTQHF.

The chain joins TRBV19 to TRBJ2-1; maybe TRBD2 (6 bases). V was clipped by 3 bases and J by 7 bases, with 10 bases between them. Germline V lookup: CDR1 LNHDA, CDR2 SQIVND (reference sequence). This CDR3 spans 13 amino acids. The CDR3 DNA follows: TGTGCCAGTAGTATCGGGGGATGGAATGAGCAGTTCTTC. Translation: CASSIGGWNEQFF. Using reference TRBV19 and TRBJ2-1 for the parts outside the CDR3, the full variable domain is DGGITQSPKYLFRKEGQNVTLSCEQNLNHDAMYWYRQDPGQGLRLIYYSQIVNDFQKGDIAEGYSVSREKKESFPLTVTSAQKNPTAFYLCASSIGGWNEQFFGPGTRLTVL.

This clone was picked up a small number of times. The rearrangement links TRBV6-1 to TRBJ2-5; 11 nucleotides match TRBD2. Germline-derived CDR1 and CDR2 are MNHNS and SASEGT. V trimming: 10 bases; J trimming: 2 bases; junction bases outside the gene matches: 6. The CDR3 is made up of 14 amino acids. The CDR3 sequence is CATVAGGPQETQYF. The CDR3 DNA sequence: TGTGCCACCGTAGCGGGGGGGCCTCAAGAGACCCAGTACTTC.

In its sample, this clone was seen a few times. CDR3 sequence reads: CASGFTGRQVGGYTF. The DNA for the CDR3 is TGTGCTAGTGGTTTCACCGGCCGCCAGGTTGGAGGCTACACCTTC. This chain joins TRBV12-5 and TRBJ1-2; D not certain. The CDR3 length is 15 residues. The V gene lost 3 bases and the J gene lost 8 bases, with 19 bases spanning the gap. Per germline, CDR1 LGHNT and CDR2 FRNRAP.

In this sample, this clone turned up a few times. This sequence joins TRBV2 and TRBJ1-4; 9 bases match TRBD1. CDR1 SNHLY and CDR2 FYNNEI come from the germline V gene. V trimming: 4 bases; J trimming: 6 bases; junction bases outside the gene matches: 0. The CDR3 is made up of 13 amino acids. This CDR3 is CASSGTGDEKLFF. CDR3 DNA: TGTGCCAGCAGTGGGACAGGGGATGAAAAACTGTTTTTT.

Only a few counts were recorded for this clone. The chain uses TRBV5-1 and TRBJ2-2; perhaps TRBD2 as D (6 bases). The V end lost 0 bases, the J end lost 2 bases, and 8 bases lay between the germline ends. CDR1 and CDR2 (germline): SGHRS, YFSETQ. The CDR3 runs to 15 residues. CDR3 protein: CASSLAGGNTGELFF. The DNA for the CDR3 is TGCGCCAGCAGCTTGGCCGGGGGTAACACCGGGGAGCTGTTTTTT.

This chain links TRBV10-3 with TRBJ2-1; no definite D call. The CDR3 spans 13 residues. Trimming left V 8 bases short and J 4 bases short, with 12 bases between. The germline gives CDR1 ENHRY, CDR2 SYGVKD. CDR3 bases: TGTGCCATCTCCCCAGTCGAATACAATGAGCAGTTCTTC. Translated: CAISPVEYNEQFF.

The chain is built from TRBV11-3 and TRBJ1-1; weak D call: TRBD1 (6 bases). Germline V gene lookup returns CDR1 SGHNT and CDR2 YENEEA. V dropped 5 bases and J dropped 1 base, with 14 bases sitting between them. This CDR3 is 15 amino acids long. The DNA of the CDR3 is TGTGCCAGCAGCGCAGTCCTAGGGGGGAACACTGAAGCTTTCTTT. Amino acids: CASSAVLGGNTEAFF.

This clone has only a few counts. The chain employs TRBV7-9 and TRBJ2-1; maybe TRBD1 (5 bases). Looked up from germline, CDR1 is SEHNR and CDR2 is FQNEAQ (reference sequence). V gave up 4 bases and J gave up 3 bases, with 10 bases separating them. The CDR3 covers 14 residues. Here the CDR3 reads CASSSVRDYNEQFF. The DNA of the CDR3 is TGTGCCAGCAGCTCAGTCAGGGACTACAATGAGCAGTTCTTC.

V and J are TRBV27 and TRBJ2-3; possibly TRBD2 for D (6 bases). Germline CDR1 MNHEY, CDR2 SMNVEV (reference sequence). The ends were cut back, 6 bases at V and 6 bases at J, with 16 bases in the middle. The CDR3 spans 14 residues. The CDR3, as DNA: TGTGCCAGCAGCCAGGGACTCTCCCGCGATACGCAGTATTTT. This sequence encodes CASSQGLSRDTQYF.

This clone was observed a few times. This chain uses TRBV2 with TRBJ2-5; 8 nucleotides align to TRBD1. V was pared by 7 bases and J by 4 bases, with 5 bases of the junction left unmatched. Germline loops: CDR1 SNHLY, CDR2 FYNNEI. The CDR3 contains 13 residues. In nucleotides, the CDR3 is TGTGCCAGCATGGGACAGGTGGGAGAGACCCAGTACTTC. It specifies CASMGQVGETQYF.

This clone was seen a few times. The chain uses TRBV15 and TRBJ1-4, with a weak D call TRBD1 (6 bases). Trimming removed 3 bases from V and 8 bases from J, with 16 bases in between. CDR1 is LNHNV, CDR2 YYDKDF, per germline (reference sequence). The CDR3 has 15 amino acids. DNA for the CDR3: TGTGCCACCAGCAGCAGAACAGGGTCGGGGGAAAAACTGTTTTTT. This sequence encodes CATSSRTGSGEKLFF.

This clone has more than one count but fewer than ten. CDR3 sequence (DNA): TGCGGATCGACAGAGACGAACACCGGGGAGCTGTTTTTT. Its protein product is CGSTETNTGELFF. This chain uses TRBV29-1 with TRBJ2-2, with D possibly matching TRBD1 (5 bases). The CDR3 has 13 amino acids. The germline gives CDR1 SQVTM, CDR2 ANQGSEA.